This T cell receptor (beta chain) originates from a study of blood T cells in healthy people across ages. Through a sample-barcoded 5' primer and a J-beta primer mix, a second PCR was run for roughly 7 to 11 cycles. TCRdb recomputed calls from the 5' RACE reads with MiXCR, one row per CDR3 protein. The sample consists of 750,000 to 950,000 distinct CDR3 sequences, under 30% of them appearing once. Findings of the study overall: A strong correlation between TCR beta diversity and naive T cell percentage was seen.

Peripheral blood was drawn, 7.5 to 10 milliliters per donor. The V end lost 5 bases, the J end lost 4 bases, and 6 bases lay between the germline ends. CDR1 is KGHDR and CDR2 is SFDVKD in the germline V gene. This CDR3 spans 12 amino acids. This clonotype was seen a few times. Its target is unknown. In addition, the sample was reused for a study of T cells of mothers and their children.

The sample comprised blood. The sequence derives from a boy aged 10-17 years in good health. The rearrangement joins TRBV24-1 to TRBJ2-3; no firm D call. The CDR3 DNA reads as TGTGCCACCAGTGCAGCCCCAGATACGCAGTATTTT. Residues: CATSAAPDTQYF.